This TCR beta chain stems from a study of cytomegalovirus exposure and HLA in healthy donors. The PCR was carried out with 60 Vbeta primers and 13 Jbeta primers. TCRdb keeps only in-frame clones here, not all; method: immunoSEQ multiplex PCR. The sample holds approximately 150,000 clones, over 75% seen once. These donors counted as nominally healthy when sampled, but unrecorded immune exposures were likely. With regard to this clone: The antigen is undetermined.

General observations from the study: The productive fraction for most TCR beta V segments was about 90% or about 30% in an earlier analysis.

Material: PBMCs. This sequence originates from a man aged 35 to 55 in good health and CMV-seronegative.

This CDR3 is CASRGRGGGYNEQFF. The CDR3, as DNA: TGTGCCAGCAGAGGCCGCGGGGGGGGTTACAATGAGCAGTTCTTC. V and J are TRBV6-5 and TRBJ2-1, with TRBD2 identical over 9 bases. This CDR3 is 15 amino acids long. Unmatched junction bases numbered 7, after V lost 6 bases and J lost 4 bases. Germline V gene data show CDR1 as MNHEY and CDR2 as SVGAGI.